What follows are 10 T cell receptor beta chains derived from one specimen sequenced in a study of T cells in Graves' hyperthyroidism and ophthalmopathy (dated by TCRdb to about 2019). Library prep was done by multiplex PCR. The run used an Illumina HiSeq 2000. Amplification of TCR beta CDR3 regions was carried out from RNA transcripts. A first-round RT-PCR of the TCR CDR3 used the HTBI primer set with the Qiagen OneStep RT-PCR kit. TCRdb reworked the public reads: Q25 trimming with fastp, MiXCR clone assembly, productive beta chains retained. Each entry is one CDR3 protein sequence, shown with its most common DNA and genes. The sample table lists fewer than 350,000 distinct CDR3 sequences, less than 15% of them with a count of one. The top ten hold about 8% of the sample. The sample comprised blood. The receptors stem from a woman in her twenties or thirties with Graves' hyperthyroidism that later progressed to Graves' ophthalmopathy.

The V gene is TRBV9, the J gene TRBJ2-1, with 7 bases lining up with TRBD2. Germline V gene sequence: CDR1 SGDLS, CDR2 YYNGEE. CDR3 length: 14 residues. J gave up 8 bases and V 4 bases, and 9 bases lay outside the gene matches. The CDR3 sequence is CASSYGLVIDEQFF. CDR3 DNA: TGTGCCAGCAGCTACGGACTAGTCATAGATGAGCAGTTCTTC.

This clonotype was picked up a small number of times. J is TRBJ2-7 and V is TRBV19; 11 nucleotides match TRBD1. CDR1 is LNHDA and CDR2 is SQIVND in the germline V gene (reference sequence). The CDR3 spans 15 residues. V shed 1 base, J shed 3 bases, and the junction held 2 bases outside the gene matches. The CDR3 loop is CASSIGGTGGYEQYF. Here the CDR3 DNA reads TGTGCCAGTAGTATAGGCGGGACAGGGGGCTACGAGCAGTACTTC.

This clonotype was seen repeatedly, ten times or more. Germline is not matched at one junction end, which may reflect a read error. The CDR3 sequence: CSARDRDLYWTQYF. CDR3 sequence (DNA): TGCAGTGCGAGAGACAGGGACTTATATTGGACCCAGTACTTC. V and J are TRBV20-1 and TRBJ2-5; tentatively, D is TRBD1 (7 bases). The V gene's germline CDR1 is DFQATT and CDR2 SNEGSKA (reference sequence). The CDR3 is 14 amino acids.

This clonotype was observed many times. The chain uses TRBV7-9 and TRBJ2-1, with D perhaps TRBD1 (5 bases). The V gene's germline CDR1 is SEHNR and CDR2 FQNEAQ (reference sequence). V was shortened by 6 bases and J by 8 bases, with 11 bases between the two germline ends. The length of the CDR3 is 12 residues. The CDR3 spells CASRLMGHEQFF. The DNA for the CDR3 is TGTGCCAGCAGACTGATGGGGCATGAGCAGTTCTTC.

This clonotype was seen ten or more times. This chain links TRBV9 with TRBJ2-1, with a tentative D call TRBD2 (6 bases). The germline V gene has CDR1 SGDLS and CDR2 YYNGEE. The CDR3 has 17 residues. Trimming took off 3 bases at V and 10 bases at J, with 26 bases between the two ends. The CDR3 DNA reads TGTGCCAGCAGCGACCCATCCCGCGGCACAAGGAGGGACGAGCAGTTCTTC. The encoded protein is CASSDPSRGTRRDEQFF.

The rearrangement uses TRBV7-8 and TRBJ1-1; D is perhaps TRBD1 (5 bases). The CDR3 contains 15 residues. The germline V and J ends were trimmed by 2 bases and 4 bases, with 14 bases remaining between them. Looked up from germline, CDR1 is SGHVS and CDR2 is FQNEAQ. The CDR3 DNA reads as TGTGCCAGCAGCTTATACCAGGGTTTGACCACTGAAGCTTTCTTT. Protein product: CASSLYQGLTTEAFF.

This clonotype was counted many times. The rearrangement uses TRBV7-2 and TRBJ1-5; 9 bases agree with TRBD1. The CDR3 has 16 amino acids. Germline lookup yields CDR1 SGHTA and CDR2 FQGNSA. V lost 2 bases and J lost 4; bases outside the gene matches: 6. In DNA, the CDR3 is TGTGCCAGCAGCTTAAACAGGGGGCTAAAGAATCAGCCCCAGCATTTT. As protein: CASSLNRGLKNQPQHF.

This clonotype has a count of ten or more. This chain connects TRBV12-3 or TRBV12-4 to TRBJ1-3; no firm D call. The CDR3 is 14 residues long. Trimming left V 1 base short and J 0 bases short, with 4 bases between. The CDR3 region has the DNA TGTGCCAGCAGTTTAGACGGCTCTGGAAACACCATATATTTT. Translation: CASSLDGSGNTIYF.

This clonotype was counted at least ten times. J is TRBJ2-5 and V is TRBV6-1; D not resolved. From germline, CDR1 is MNHNS and CDR2 SASEGT. Trimming cost V 5 bases and J 4 bases, with 5 bases left between them. The CDR3 consists of 11 residues. The CDR3 DNA sequence: TGTGCCAGCAGTCATTCAGAGACCCAGTACTTC. This sequence encodes CASSHSETQYF.

This clonotype appeared many times. The chain has TRBV29-1 and TRBJ2-7; no firm D call. The CDR3 runs 11 residues. V gave up 5 bases and J gave up 5 bases, with 10 bases separating them. Per germline, CDR1 SQVTM and CDR2 ANQGSEA. The CDR3 nucleotides read TGCAGCGTTAATTGGGGTGACGAGCAGTACTTC. Its protein is CSVNWGDEQYF.